One sample yielded the 5 T cell receptor beta chains listed below, sequenced in a study of cytomegalovirus exposure and HLA in healthy donors. The PCR contained 60 Vbeta and 13 Jbeta primers. Method: immunoSEQ multiplex PCR; TCRdb's copy keeps in-frame clones and lacks some. The data contain 200,000 or so clones, 70% to 85% of them singletons. The specimen sequenced was PBMCs. These receptor sequences come from a boy aged 2 to 10 in good health and CMV-seronegative.

V usage is TRBV7-2 and J usage is TRBJ2-1, with 12 bases lining up with TRBD2. Germline CDR1 is SGHTA and CDR2 is FQGNSA. The length of the CDR3 is 16 residues. V was pared by 3 bases and J by 6 bases, with 6 bases of the junction left unmatched. The DNA for the CDR3 is TGTGCCAGCAGCTTGACTGGACTAGCGGGATTCAATGAGCAGTTCTTC. Protein sequence: CASSLTGLAGFNEQFF.

V usage is TRBV7-3 and J usage is TRBJ2-5; 9 nucleotides agree with TRBD1. CDR1 and CDR2 (germline): SGHTA, FQGTGA. CDR3 length: 15 amino acids. Trimming at V came to 2 bases and at J to 3 bases, leaving 4 bases not matched to a gene. CDR3 sequence (DNA): TGTGCCAGCAGCTTATGGGACAGGGAAAAAGAGACCCAGTACTTC. It encodes CASSLWDREKETQYF.

The chain joins TRBV6-5 to TRBJ2-2; 10 bases are a match to TRBD2. The germline gives CDR1 MNHEY, CDR2 SVGAGI. This CDR3 is 16 amino acids long. V trimming: 0 bases; J trimming: 9 bases; junction bases outside the gene matches: 7. CDR3: CASSYSIAGGPRELFF. CDR3 coding DNA: TGTGCCAGCAGTTACTCGATAGCGGGGGGCCCTAGGGAGCTGTTTTTT.

Comment on this clone: Germline and junction disagree at one end, which may indicate a read error. J is TRBJ2-5 and V is TRBV7-2; TRBD1 agrees at 7 bases. The CDR3 has 16 amino acids. Germline V CDR1 and CDR2: SGHTA, FQGNSA. CDR3 loop: CAGSSRDRAVGETQYF. As DNA, the CDR3 is TGTGCCGGCAGCTCCCGAGACAGGGCTGTAGGAGAGACCCAGTACTTC.

The sample holds one count of this clone. This chain uses TRBV27 with TRBJ1-6; no clear D gene. The CDR3 consists of 13 residues. V gave up 7 bases and J gave up 8 bases, with 12 bases separating them. Germline-derived CDR1 and CDR2 are MNHEY and SMNVEV (reference sequence). CDR3 amino acids: CASTGRADSPLHF. CDR3 sequence (DNA): TGTGCCAGCACTGGGCGGGCCGATTCACCCCTCCACTTT.